The subject of this entry is one T cell receptor (beta chain). What it recognizes is unknown. The data belong to a study of Ad26.COV2.S vaccination and SARS-CoV-2 variants. The wider study: Once, or twice with 56 days between doses, Ad26.COV2.S was given intramuscularly. Study results and caveats: The TCR breadth and depth analyses may have understated or missed part of the total T cell responses.

CDR1 is MNHEY, CDR2 SVGAGI, per germline. V lost 0 bases and J 2 bases, leaving 7 bases between the germline ends. CDR3 length: 14 amino acids. As to treatment: roughly 18 received Ad26.COV2.S at low or high dose, single or two shots; a few received placebo; per-sample allocation not given. After the first vaccine or placebo injection, samples were drawn on day 63. The shot given was an Ad26 vector that makes Wuhan-strain SARS-CoV-2 spike. The protocol was immunoSEQ multiplex PCR, while the TCRdb copy is restricted to in-frame clones and leaves out a portion. Altogether about 400,000 clones are present, approximately 83% being singletons, with the ten largest covering almost 7.5%.

This clonotype was obtained from a person aged 18-60 years who received the Ad26.COV2.S COVID-19 vaccine or a placebo. Specimen: peripheral blood, collected in a trial of Ad26.COV2.S vaccine versus placebo. This rearrangement joins TRBV6-5 to TRBJ1-1; D gene unclear. The CDR3, as DNA: TGTGCCAGCAGTTACTCTACAGAAAACACTGAAGCTTTCTTT. Translating it yields CASSYSTENTEAFF.